Included here is one T cell receptor (beta chain) sequence, with context. A few counts support this clonotype. This receptor's antigen is unknown. There are no base qualities to consult, and no much larger clone falls within one base. Sequenced on an Illumina HiSeq 2500. TCR beta libraries were prepared by quantitative 5'-RACE with molecular barcodes. Per the original workflow: A new computational method based on a probabilistic model of VDJ rearrangement was used to identify disease-linked TCR variants. TCRdb reran the public reads through fastp at Q25 and MiXCR, keeping productive beta chains. Every CDR3 protein is listed once, alongside the most common genes and DNA of its rows. The V and J calls and clone size are TCRdb's, not the authors'. This sample comprises 800,000 to 900,000 distinct CDR3 sequences, roughly 12% of them detected only once. Under 0.6% of the sample belongs to the ten largest clones.

These data belong to a study of CD8 T cells in ankylosing spondylitis (dated by TCRdb to the late 2010s). Broadly, across the study: The study set out to find disease-linked TCR variants by profiling T cell receptor beta repertoires in ankylosing spondylitis patients and healthy donors. In total, the full study cohort was made up of 108 healthy donors and 25 to 30 ankylosing spondylitis patients. Samples of peripheral blood were taken, and for ankylosing spondylitis patients, synovial fluid was collected as well.

The CDR3, from cysteine to phenylalanine, totals 15 residues. The only DNA kept is the CDR3, 45 bases in frame from the first base. The germline V gene gives CDR1 as SGHTA and CDR2 as FQGTGA. Clipping removes 5 bases from V and 3 bases from J, with 6 as the unmatched junction base count. Paper-wide results and their limitations: Blood from ankylosing spondylitis patients appeared to be characterized by a TCR beta motif made up of several highly homologous amino acid variants. Some TCR beta motif variants had previously been reported in synovial fluid and blood of reactive arthritis patients, which suggested common disease-initiation mechanisms. Significant enrichment of the disease-linked clones was reported in matched synovial fluid samples from ankylosing spondylitis patients. The disease-linked clones showed a CD8+ phenotype and occurred at relatively low frequencies in peripheral blood.

The chain is assembled from TRBV7-3 and TRBJ2-1; TRBD2 aligns with 8 central bases. Sequenced input: blood, either unsorted or a sorted T cell fraction (not recorded which). The source is a male donor with ankylosing spondylitis. The CDR3: CASSPGLVLYNEQFF. At the DNA level, the sequence is TGTGCCAGCAGCCCGGGACTAGTTCTCTACAATGAGCAGTTCTTC.